One and the same sample provided the 29 T cell receptor beta chains below, sequenced in a study of cytomegalovirus exposure and HLA in healthy donors (dated by TCRdb to 2016 to 2017). Libraries were constructed by the immunoSEQ multiplex PCR assay. The multiplex PCR relied on a mix of 60 forward primers for TCR Vbeta segments and 13 reverse primers for TCR Jbeta segments. TCRdb obtained this table from immuneACCESS and retained in-frame rearrangements with V and J assigned. These tables miss some clones; where compared with another copy, unresolved V genes account for less than half of the shortfall, and the remainder is unexplained. The sample table holds approximately 110,000 clones, of which about 79% were seen once. The ten biggest clones cover 2.5% to 3% of the sample. The sample comprised PBMCs. The receptor source for this set is a young woman in good health and CMV-seropositive.

Concerning this clone: Different DNA sequences within this sample yield the same CDR3. The V gene is TRBV28, the J gene TRBJ1-1; D unclear. Trimming took off 5 bases at V and 0 bases at J, with 4 bases between the two ends. Germline V gene data show CDR1 as MDHEN and CDR2 as SYDVKM. The CDR3 spans 12 residues. CDR3 sequence reads: CASSPMNTEAFF. The CDR3, as DNA: TGTGCCAGCAGTCCAATGAACACTGAAGCTTTCTTT.

This CDR3 reads CASARDRDYEQYF. CDR3 DNA: TGTGCCAGCGCCCGGGACAGAGACTACGAGCAGTACTTC. This chain joins TRBV6-5 and TRBJ2-7, with 7 bases identical to TRBD1. The V gene's germline CDR1 is MNHEY and CDR2 SVGAGI. The CDR3 has 13 amino acids. Trimming at V came to 8 bases and at J to 3 bases, leaving 7 bases not matched to a gene.

This chain connects TRBV5-1 to TRBJ2-3; TRBD1 might be the D (6 bases). Germline-derived CDR1 and CDR2 are SGHRS and YFSETQ. V lost 4 bases, J lost 5 bases, and 11 bases lay in between. This CDR3 has 13 amino acids. CDR3 amino acids: CASSLQGRDTQYF. The CDR3 nucleotides read TGCGCCAGCAGCCTTCAGGGGAGAGATACGCAGTATTTT.

J is TRBJ1-1 and V is TRBV25-1; D gene unclear. The CDR3 contains 15 residues. The V gene lost 1 base and the J gene lost 6 bases, with 15 bases spanning the gap. Germline-derived CDR1 and CDR2 are MGHDK and SYGVNS. The CDR3 coding sequence is TGTGCCAGCAGTGAATCTGCGGGATGGATCGCTGAAGCTTTCTTT. It translates to CASSESAGWIAEAFF.

The gene calls are TRBV27 and TRBJ2-7; 7 bases agree with TRBD1. The V and J ends lost 6 bases and 5 bases, in that order; junction bases with no gene match: 7. CDR1 is MNHEY and CDR2 is SMNVEV in the germline V gene (reference sequence). The CDR3 is 13 residues long. The CDR3 here is CASSLDRDHEQYF. The CDR3, as DNA: TGTGCCAGCAGCCTTGACAGGGACCACGAGCAGTACTTC.

The V gene is TRBV6-5, the J gene TRBJ2-7; 11 bases fit TRBD2. The CDR3 runs 15 residues. The V gene's germline CDR1 is MNHEY and CDR2 SVGAGI. Losses at the gene ends were 0 bases for V and 7 bases for J; bases not matched to a gene: 5. The CDR3 sequence is CASSYSSLAGGEQYF. Here the CDR3 DNA reads TGTGCCAGCAGTTACTCGTCCCTAGCGGGAGGTGAGCAGTACTTC.

This clone appeared once. CDR3 sequence reads: CASRKPGQGYGYTF. The DNA for the CDR3 is TGCGCCAGCAGGAAACCGGGACAGGGTTATGGCTACACCTTC. The V call is TRBV4-1, the J call TRBJ1-2; the match to TRBD1 covers 9 bases. This CDR3 region has 14 residues. V shed 6 bases and J 5 bases; nucleotides not matched to a gene: 7. The germline gives CDR1 MGHRA, CDR2 YSYEKL.

The chain couples TRBV5-8 to TRBJ2-1, with 11 bases identical to TRBD2. Trimming cost V 1 base and J 2 bases; bases outside gene matches: 11. The germline gives CDR1 SGHTS, CDR2 YDEGEE. This CDR3 region has 19 residues. The CDR3 protein is CASSLMRKLAGVPYNEQFF. CDR3 DNA: TGTGCCAGCAGCTTGATGCGTAAACTAGCGGGAGTTCCCTACAATGAGCAGTTCTTC.

This clone has just one count. The chain is built from TRBV29-1 and TRBJ2-7; 10 bases line up with TRBD1. V lost 4 bases to trimming and J lost 5 bases; unmatched junction nucleotides: 8. Per germline, CDR1 SQVTM and CDR2 ANQGSEA. This CDR3 is 14 amino acids long. The CDR3 DNA reads TGCAGCGTTGGTCCGGACAGGGGGACCCACGAGCAGTACTTC. Translating it yields CSVGPDRGTHEQYF.

The rearrangement uses TRBV28 and TRBJ1-2; the match to TRBD1 covers 10 bases. J was trimmed by 3 bases and V by 6 bases; bases with no gene match: 7. The V gene's germline CDR1 is MDHEN and CDR2 SYDVKM. The CDR3 consists of 15 residues. The CDR3 sequence: CASSYSGTGDYGYTF. CDR3 nucleotides: TGTGCCAGCAGCTACTCCGGGACAGGGGACTATGGCTACACCTTC.

This chain links TRBV6-6 with TRBJ2-7, with 9 bases aligning to TRBD1. In germline, CDR1 is MNHNY, CDR2 SVGAGI (reference sequence). V lost 10 bases to trimming and J lost 7 bases; unmatched junction nucleotides: 8. CDR3 length equals 12 residues. The CDR3 region is CATGTGLKEQYF. CDR3 nucleotides: TGTGCCACCGGGACAGGGCTGAAGGAGCAGTACTTC.

V is TRBV7-3 and J is TRBJ2-1; TRBD2 matches at 14 bases. Germline trimming cut 4 bases from V and 9 bases from J; bases unmatched to any gene: 8. The V gene's germline CDR1 is SGHTA and CDR2 FQGTGA. There are 16 residues in the CDR3. In DNA form, the CDR3 reads TGTGCCAGCAGCTCCCCCCTGGGACTAGCGGGAGCTGAGCAGTTCTTC. Translation: CASSSPLGLAGAEQFF.

The table lists this clone with a few counts. This chain connects TRBV5-1 to TRBJ2-3; D is perhaps TRBD1 (5 bases). The germline CDR1 and CDR2 sequences are SGHRS and YFSETQ. The CDR3 is made up of 16 amino acids. V dropped 4 bases and J dropped 5 bases, with 20 bases sitting between them. The CDR3 nucleotides read TGCGCCAGCAGCCCCTCGAGTCTGGGAACAGGAGATACGCAGTATTTT. Amino acid sequence: CASSPSSLGTGDTQYF. Full variable domain (rest looked up from reference TRBV5-1 and TRBJ2-3): KAGVTQTPRYLIKTRGQQVTLSCSPISGHRSVSWYQQTPGQGLQFLFEYFSETQRNKGNFPGRFSGRQFSNSRSEMNVSTLELGDSALYLCASSPSSLGTGDTQYFGPGTRLTVL.

This clone was seen only once. V usage is TRBV10-3 and J usage is TRBJ2-7, with D perhaps matching TRBD2 (5 bases). The V end lost 5 bases, the J end lost 2 bases, and 10 bases lay between the germline ends. In germline, CDR1 is ENHRY, CDR2 SYGVKD. This CDR3 has 13 amino acids. Here the CDR3 DNA reads TGTGCCATCAGTTCAAACGGGGCCTACGAGCAGTACTTC. This codes for CAISSNGAYEQYF.

This chain connects TRBV28 to TRBJ1-2; D gene unclear. Germline V lookup: CDR1 MDHEN, CDR2 SYDVKM. The CDR3 extends over 13 amino acids. Trimming stripped 3 bases from V and 4 bases from J, with 9 bases between. The CDR3 loop is CASSFLQSYGYTF. In DNA form, the CDR3 reads TGTGCCAGCAGTTTCCTACAGTCCTATGGCTACACCTTC.

This clone was counted a few times. The chain has TRBV2 and TRBJ2-1, with D unclear. The CDR3 contains 9 residues. The germline gives CDR1 SNHLY, CDR2 FYNNEI. V was pared by 11 bases and J by 8 bases, with 7 bases between. CDR3 loop: CAGRDEQFF. The CDR3, as DNA: TGTGCCGGCCGGGATGAGCAGTTCTTC. The full variable domain, completed using reference TRBV2 and TRBJ2-1, is EPEVTQTPSHQVTQMGQEVILRCVPISNHLYFYWYRQILGQKVEFLVSFYNNEISEKSEIFDDQFSVERPDGSNFTLKIRSTKLEDSAMYFCAGRDEQFFGPGTRLTVL.

V is TRBV6-6 and J is TRBJ2-7; D not resolved. The CDR3 extends over 12 amino acids. Trimming stripped 8 bases from V and 7 bases from J, with 15 bases between. CDR1 is MNHNY and CDR2 is SVGAGI in the germline V gene (reference sequence). CDR3 sequence reads: CASLTTPSEQYF. CDR3 in DNA: TGTGCCAGCCTGACGACACCCTCGGAGCAGTACTTC.

This clone was picked up a small number of times. This sequence joins TRBV18 and TRBJ2-1; D perhaps matches TRBD1 (6 bases). Trimming took 0 bases from V and 6 from J, leaving 15 bases between them. The CDR3 length is 16 residues. The germline V gene has CDR1 KGHSH and CDR2 LQKENI. Here the CDR3 reads CASSPPNRAPPNEQFF. DNA for the CDR3: TGTGCCAGCTCACCACCGAACAGGGCCCCACCCAATGAGCAGTTCTTC.

The V call is TRBV7-9, the J call TRBJ1-1, with D possibly matching TRBD1 (6 bases). Trimming removed 4 bases at V and 6 bases at J, with 9 bases between. The CDR3 is 12 amino acids. Germline V gene sequence: CDR1 SEHNR, CDR2 FQNEAQ (reference sequence). DNA of the CDR3: TGTGCCAGCAGCTCGGGGGGCCCTGAAGCTTTCTTT. This gives the protein CASSSGGPEAFF.

This clone has more than one count but fewer than ten. The chain couples TRBV27 to TRBJ1-2, with a possible D match to TRBD1 (5 bases). Trimming removed 5 bases from V and 5 bases from J, with 12 bases in between. This CDR3 region has 13 residues. CDR1 is MNHEY and CDR2 is SMNVEV in the germline V gene (reference sequence). The CDR3 region is CASSLKGRYGYTF. The CDR3 nucleotides are TGTGCCAGCAGTCTCAAGGGGCGGTATGGCTACACCTTC.

The CDR3 loop reads CASSSPGEMNTEAFF. As DNA, the CDR3 is TGTGCCAGTAGTTCCCCAGGGGAAATGAACACTGAAGCTTTCTTT. V and J are TRBV19 and TRBJ1-1; tentative D call: TRBD1 (6 bases). The V gene lost 5 bases and the J gene lost 0 bases, with 13 bases spanning the gap. Germline values: CDR1 LNHDA, CDR2 SQIVND (reference sequence). The CDR3 extends over 15 amino acids.

About this clone: Germline and junction disagree at one end, which may indicate a read error. V is TRBV7-9 and J is TRBJ2-7; the D gene is possibly TRBD2 (7 bases). This CDR3 comprises 17 residues. Germline assignment: CDR1 SEHNR and CDR2 FQNEAQ (reference sequence). CDR3 in DNA: TGTGTCAGCAGCGAAGCCGGGGGGCCCCTCCCTCCGTACGAGCAGTACTTC. It specifies CVSSEAGGPLPPYEQYF.

This clone occurred a few times. The rearrangement joins TRBV25-1 to TRBJ2-1, with 11 bases fitting TRBD2. The CDR3 sequence is 15 residues long. The V gene's germline CDR1 is MGHDK and CDR2 SYGVNS. Trimming took 6 bases from V and 4 from J; bases not matched to a gene: 5. CDR3 sequence reads: CASRSRLAGYNEQFF. CDR3 coding DNA: TGTGCCAGCAGGTCCAGACTAGCGGGATACAATGAGCAGTTCTTC. The full variable domain, completed using reference TRBV25-1 and TRBJ2-1, is EADIYQTPRYLVIGTGKKITLECSQTMGHDKMYWYQQDPGMELHLIHYSYGVNSTEKGDLSSESTVSRIRTEHFPLTLESARPSHTSQYLCASRSRLAGYNEQFFGPGTRLTVL.

The chain links TRBV23-1 to TRBJ2-1, with TRBD1 identical over 7 bases. TRBV23-1 counts as an open reading frame of uncertain function. V lost 8 bases to trimming and J lost 5 bases; unmatched junction nucleotides: 9. This CDR3 is 14 amino acids long. In nucleotides, the CDR3 is TGCGCCAGCCACACCGGGACAGAAAACAATGAGCAGTTCTTC. It yields the protein CASHTGTENNEQFF.

The chain carries TRBV7-3 and TRBJ1-1, with D perhaps TRBD1 (5 bases). Trimming left V 5 bases short and J 4 bases short, with 20 bases between. The CDR3 contains 16 residues. Germline CDR1 reads SGHTA; CDR2 reads FQGTGA. CDR3 protein: CASSPGGGVRGTEAFF. In nucleotides, the CDR3 is TGTGCCAGCAGCCCCGGGGGGGGTGTACGGGGCACTGAAGCTTTCTTT.

This chain uses TRBV5-1 with TRBJ1-1; possible D gene TRBD1, 5 bases. CDR1 SGHRS and CDR2 YFSETQ come from the germline V gene. Trimming shortened V by 0 bases and J by 0 bases, and 12 bases separated the two germline ends. The CDR3 totals 16 residues. The CDR3 loop reads CASSLGARVLNTEAFF. The CDR3 nucleotides read TGCGCCAGCAGCTTGGGGGCCAGGGTCCTGAACACTGAAGCTTTCTTT.

The table lists this clone with a few counts. This rearrangement joins TRBV10-1 to TRBJ2-1; 9 positions agree with TRBD2. The V gene's germline CDR1 is WNHNN and CDR2 SYGVQD (reference sequence). V was pared by 8 bases and J by 5 bases, with 19 bases of the junction left unmatched. This CDR3 is 18 amino acids long. The chain's CDR3 is CASWRRSLIAGAHNEQFF. The CDR3 nucleotides read TGCGCCAGCTGGAGGAGGTCCCTGATAGCGGGAGCCCACAATGAGCAGTTCTTC.

This rearrangement joins TRBV7-9 to TRBJ1-1, with D perhaps matching TRBD1 (5 bases). The CDR3 contains 15 residues. CDR1 and CDR2 (germline): SEHNR, FQNEAQ (reference sequence). The V end lost 5 bases, the J end lost 1 base, and 14 bases lay between the germline ends. The CDR3 here is CASSPTWGPNTEAFF. For the CDR3, the DNA is TGTGCCAGCAGCCCGACCTGGGGCCCGAACACTGAAGCTTTCTTT.

The chain combines TRBV5-1 with TRBJ2-1, with D unclear. Trimming removed 3 bases from V and 4 bases from J, with 14 bases in between. This CDR3 has 15 residues. CDR1 and CDR2 (germline): SGHRS, YFSETQ. CDR3: CASSSGDSLYNEQFF. In DNA, the CDR3 is TGCGCCAGCAGCTCGGGTGACTCCTTATACAATGAGCAGTTCTTC. Filled out from reference TRBV5-1 and TRBJ2-1, the complete variable domain reads KAGVTQTPRYLIKTRGQQVTLSCSPISGHRSVSWYQQTPGQGLQFLFEYFSETQRNKGNFPGRFSGRQFSNSRSEMNVSTLELGDSALYLCASSSGDSLYNEQFFGPGTRLTVL.